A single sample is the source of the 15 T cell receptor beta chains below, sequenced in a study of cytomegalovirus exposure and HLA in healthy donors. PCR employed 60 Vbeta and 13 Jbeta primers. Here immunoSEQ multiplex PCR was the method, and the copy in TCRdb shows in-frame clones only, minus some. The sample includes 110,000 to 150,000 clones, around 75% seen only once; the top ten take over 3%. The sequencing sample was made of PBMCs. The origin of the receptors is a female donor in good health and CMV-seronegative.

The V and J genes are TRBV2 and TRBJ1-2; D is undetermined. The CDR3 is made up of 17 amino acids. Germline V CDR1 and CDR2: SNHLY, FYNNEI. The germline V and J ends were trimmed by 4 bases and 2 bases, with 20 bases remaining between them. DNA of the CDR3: TGTGCCAGCAGTGGCCCGGTCTCCCCAGCGGGAAACTATGGCTACACCTTC. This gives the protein CASSGPVSPAGNYGYTF.

This chain's CDR3 is CASSLTVVEQYF. CDR3 nucleotide sequence: TGTGCCAGCAGCTTGACAGTCGTCGAGCAGTACTTC. The chain employs TRBV7-2 and TRBJ2-7; D is possibly TRBD1 (5 bases). The V gene lost 3 bases and the J gene lost 6 bases, with 9 bases spanning the gap. This CDR3 is built from 12 residues. Germline-derived CDR1 and CDR2 are SGHTA and FQGNSA.

The DNA for the CDR3 is TGTGCCAGTAGTATAGGTGGAGGGTACCTTTCCTCTGAAGCTTTCTTT. Residues: CASSIGGGYLSSEAFF. The gene calls are TRBV19 and TRBJ1-1; D remains unclear. Germline values: CDR1 LNHDA, CDR2 SQIVND (reference sequence). V lost 1 base to trimming and J lost 6 bases, with 18 bases between them. CDR3 size: 16 residues.

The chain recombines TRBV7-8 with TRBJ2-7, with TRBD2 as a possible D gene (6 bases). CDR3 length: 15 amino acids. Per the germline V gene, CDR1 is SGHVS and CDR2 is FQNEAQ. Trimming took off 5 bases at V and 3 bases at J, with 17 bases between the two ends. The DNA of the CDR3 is TGTGCCAGCAGCCAACGGAGGGACGGAGACTACGAGCAGTACTTC. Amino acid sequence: CASSQRRDGDYEQYF.

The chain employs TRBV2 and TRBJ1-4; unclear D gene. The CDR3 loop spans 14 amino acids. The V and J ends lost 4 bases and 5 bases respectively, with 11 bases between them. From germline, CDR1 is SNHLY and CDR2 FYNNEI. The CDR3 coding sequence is TGTGCCAGCAGTGGTCTACAGTTGAATGAAAAACTGTTTTTT. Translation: CASSGLQLNEKLFF.

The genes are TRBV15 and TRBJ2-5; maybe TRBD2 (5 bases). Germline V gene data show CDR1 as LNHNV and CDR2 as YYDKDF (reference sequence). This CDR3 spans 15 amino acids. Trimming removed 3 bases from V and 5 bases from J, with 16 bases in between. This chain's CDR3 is CATSSRNRGWETQYF. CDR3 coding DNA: TGTGCCACCAGCAGCCGGAACCGGGGATGGGAGACCCAGTACTTC.

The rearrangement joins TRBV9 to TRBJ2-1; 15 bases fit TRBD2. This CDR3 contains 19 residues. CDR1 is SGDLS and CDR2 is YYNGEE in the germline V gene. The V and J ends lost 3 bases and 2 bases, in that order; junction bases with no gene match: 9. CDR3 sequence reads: CASSALGLAGGPPYNEQFF. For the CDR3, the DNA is TGTGCCAGCAGCGCCTTAGGACTAGCGGGAGGGCCCCCCTACAATGAGCAGTTCTTC.

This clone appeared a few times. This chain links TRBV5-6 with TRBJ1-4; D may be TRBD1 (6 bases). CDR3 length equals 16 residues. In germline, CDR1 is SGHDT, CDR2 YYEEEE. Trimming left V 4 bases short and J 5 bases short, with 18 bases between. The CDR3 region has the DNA TGTGCCAGCAGCACTTTAGGACAGAGGCTAAATGAAAAACTGTTTTTT. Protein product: CASSTLGQRLNEKLFF.

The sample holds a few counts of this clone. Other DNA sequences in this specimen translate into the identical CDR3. In nucleotides, the CDR3 is TGCGCCAGCAGCTTGGATGGACAGGGGAACACTGAAGCTTTCTTT. Its translation is CASSLDGQGNTEAFF. The chain has TRBV5-1 and TRBJ1-1; 8 bases line up with TRBD1. The trim removed 0 bases at V and 1 base at J, leaving 2 bases unmatched. Germline loops: CDR1 SGHRS, CDR2 YFSETQ. This CDR3 has 15 residues.

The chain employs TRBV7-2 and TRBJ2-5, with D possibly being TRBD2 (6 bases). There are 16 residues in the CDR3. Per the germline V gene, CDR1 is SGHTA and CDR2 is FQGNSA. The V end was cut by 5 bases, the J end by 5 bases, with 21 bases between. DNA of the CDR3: TGTGCCAGCAGCCCAGGCACTAGCCCCAAGGGGGAGACCCAGTACTTC. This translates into CASSPGTSPKGETQYF.

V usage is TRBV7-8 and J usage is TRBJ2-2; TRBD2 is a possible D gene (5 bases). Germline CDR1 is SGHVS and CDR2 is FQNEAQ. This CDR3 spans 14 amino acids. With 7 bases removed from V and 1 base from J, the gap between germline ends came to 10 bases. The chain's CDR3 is CASTRTENTGELFF. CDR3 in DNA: TGTGCCAGCACCCGGACTGAGAACACCGGGGAGCTGTTTTTT.

The CDR3 bases are TGTGCCAGCAGGAACAGGATTGGAGGGAATCAGCCCCAGCATTTT. Translation gives CASRNRIGGNQPQHF. The J gene is TRBJ1-5, the V gene TRBV6-5, with D perhaps matching TRBD1 (5 bases). Germline lookup yields CDR1 MNHEY and CDR2 SVGAGI. V shed 6 bases and J shed 4 bases, with 16 bases lying between them. CDR3 length: 15 residues.

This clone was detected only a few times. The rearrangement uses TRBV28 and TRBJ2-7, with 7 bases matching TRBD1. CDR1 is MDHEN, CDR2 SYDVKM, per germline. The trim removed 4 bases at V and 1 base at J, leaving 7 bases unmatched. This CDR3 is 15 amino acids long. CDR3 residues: CASSSPRQGSYEQYF. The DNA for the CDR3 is TGTGCCAGCAGTTCCCCCCGACAGGGATCCTACGAGCAGTACTTC.

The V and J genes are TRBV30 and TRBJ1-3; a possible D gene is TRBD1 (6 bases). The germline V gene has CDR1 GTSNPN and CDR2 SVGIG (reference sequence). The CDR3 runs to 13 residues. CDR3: CALTGSGGNTIYF. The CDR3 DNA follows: TGTGCTCTTACAGGGAGTGGCGGAAACACCATATATTTT.

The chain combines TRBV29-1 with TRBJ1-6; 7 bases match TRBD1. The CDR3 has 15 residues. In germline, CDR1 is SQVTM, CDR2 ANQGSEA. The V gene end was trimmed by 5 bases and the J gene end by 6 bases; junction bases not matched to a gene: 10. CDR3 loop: CSVSGGRGPNSPLHF. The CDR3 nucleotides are TGCAGCGTTTCAGGGGGACGCGGGCCTAATTCACCCCTCCACTTT.